The source of this T cell receptor beta chain is a study of long-term antiretroviral therapy in people with HIV. V lost 1 base to trimming and J lost 2 bases, with 13 bases between them. This CDR3 comprises 16 residues. Germline V gene lookup returns CDR1 SGHVS and CDR2 FNYEAQ. The authors ran the immunoSEQ assay, v3.0, at survey level. This table comes from immunoSEQ multiplex PCR, and its TCRdb copy is limited to in-frame clones, with some not included. This sample has over 30,000 clones, with 95% to 98% found just once. This specimen was unsorted PBMCs, taken 6.9 years after starting antiretroviral therapy. The clonotype originates from a young man with HIV. The rearrangement uses TRBV7-6 and TRBJ2-3; tentative D call: TRBD2 (6 bases). In DNA, the CDR3 is TGTGCCAGCAGCTTAGAGTCGGCGGGGATCACAGATACGCAGTATTTT. It translates to CASSLESAGITDTQYF.